These 23 T cell receptor beta chains came from one sample sequenced in a study of early T cells in non-severe SARS-CoV-2 infection. TCRdb re-derived calls from the 5' RACE reads in MiXCR, one entry per CDR3 protein. The table records around 40,000 distinct CDR3 sequences, approximately 11% of them present only once. Sequenced sample: whole blood. These receptor sequences come from an adult who was a healthcare worker with PCR-confirmed SARS-CoV-2 infection or an uninfected control (not recorded which).

The chain combines TRBV20-1 with TRBJ2-2; D remains unclear. Germline V CDR1 and CDR2: DFQATT, SNEGSKA (reference sequence). Trimming pared 6 bases from V and 2 bases from J, leaving 16 bases between. The CDR3 length is 15 residues. In DNA, the CDR3 is TGCAGTGCCCCGGTAGGCCGACACAACACCGGGGAGCTGTTTTTT. It is translated as CSAPVGRHNTGELFF.

The chain carries TRBV25-1 and TRBJ2-7, with D uncertain. Trimming cost V 7 bases and J 3 bases, with 10 bases left between them. This CDR3 region has 12 residues. The germline CDR1 and CDR2 sequences are MGHDK and SYGVNS. CDR3 sequence reads: CASISAGYEQYF. The CDR3 DNA is TGTGCCAGCATTTCGGCTGGCTACGAGCAGTACTTC.

This clonotype was recorded a few times. V usage is TRBV2 and J usage is TRBJ1-1; D may be TRBD1 (5 bases). Germline CDR1 reads SNHLY; CDR2 reads FYNNEI. The V gene lost 6 bases and the J gene lost 2 bases, with 10 bases spanning the gap. The CDR3 has 13 residues. CDR3 region: CASSSGLNTEAFF. The CDR3 region has the DNA TGTGCCAGCAGCTCAGGGCTCAACACTGAAGCTTTCTTT.

This clonotype was observed at least ten times. This rearrangement joins TRBV20-1 to TRBJ1-1; D perhaps matches TRBD1 (6 bases). V gave up 6 bases and J gave up 3 bases, with 14 bases separating them. The CDR3 has 13 residues. Germline V lookup: CDR1 DFQATT, CDR2 SNEGSKA (reference sequence). CDR3 coding DNA: TGCAGTGCAGCACAGGGTTTGGACACTGAAGCTTTCTTT. This translates into CSAAQGLDTEAFF.

The rearrangement joins TRBV12-3 or TRBV12-4 to TRBJ2-2, with 8 nucleotides matching TRBD1. The CDR3 length is 18 residues. V dropped 6 bases and J dropped 1; count of bases not matched to a gene: 13. This CDR3 is CASRRQGTFGMNTGELFF. The CDR3 nucleotides read TGTGCCAGCAGGAGACAGGGGACCTTCGGAATGAACACCGGGGAGCTGTTTTTT.

The chain links TRBV20-1 to TRBJ2-1, with a tentative D call TRBD2 (7 bases). Germline-derived CDR1 and CDR2 are DFQATT and SNEGSKA (reference sequence). The length of the CDR3 is 14 residues. V dropped 5 bases and J dropped 5 bases, with 16 bases sitting between them. DNA for the CDR3: TGCAGTGCTCCCCCTGGGGGGGCGGACAATGAGCAGTTCTTC. Its translation: CSAPPGGADNEQFF.

This clonotype was detected a few times. V and J are TRBV7-2 and TRBJ1-1, with 7 bases matching TRBD1. After removal of 0 bases from V and 0 bases from J, the junction contained 1 base not matched to a gene. Germline V gene data show CDR1 as SGHTA and CDR2 as FQGNSA. There are 15 residues in the CDR3. This chain's CDR3 is CASSLAGTVNTEAFF. The CDR3 bases are TGTGCCAGCAGCTTAGCCGGGACAGTGAACACTGAAGCTTTCTTT. The full variable domain, with the rest looked up from reference TRBV7-2 and TRBJ1-1, is GAGVSQSPSNKVTEKGKDVELRCDPISGHTALYWYRQSLGQGLEFLIYFQGNSAPDKSGLPSDRFSAERTGGSVSTLTIQRTQQEDSAVYLCASSLAGTVNTEAFFGQGTRLTVV.

This clonotype was seen only a few times. The rearrangement uses TRBV6-2 or TRBV6-3 and TRBJ2-7; D gene ambiguous. Germline CDR1 reads MNHEY; CDR2 reads SVGEGT. The V and J ends lost 1 base and 6 bases respectively, with 7 bases between them. The CDR3 covers 12 residues. CDR3 in amino acids: CASSYFKLEQYF. As DNA, the CDR3 is TGTGCCAGCAGTTACTTTAAACTCGAGCAGTACTTC.

The V and J genes are TRBV2 and TRBJ2-5, with D uncertain. Between the trimmed V and J ends, which lost 6 bases and 1 base, there was a span of 6 bases. The germline V gene encodes CDR1 SNHLY and CDR2 FYNNEI. This CDR3 has 12 amino acids. For the CDR3, the DNA is TGTGCCAGCAGCAACAGCCAAGAGACCCAGTACTTC. Its protein product is CASSNSQETQYF.

The chain carries TRBV4-3 and TRBJ2-3, with 8 bases lining up with TRBD2. The CDR3 is 17 amino acids. Per the germline V gene, CDR1 is LGHNA and CDR2 is YSLEER. V shed 2 bases and J 0 bases; nucleotides not matched to a gene: 7. CDR3 sequence (DNA): TGCGCCAGCAGCCAACATTCCGGCGGGGGGAGCACAGATACGCAGTATTTT. It encodes CASSQHSGGGSTDTQYF.

This clonotype came up a few times. The CDR3 protein is CSVFERRQLYGYTF. The CDR3 DNA reads TGCAGCGTATTCGAGCGGAGACAGCTCTATGGCTACACCTTC. The rearrangement links TRBV29-1 to TRBJ1-2; D possibly corresponds to TRBD1 (5 bases). This CDR3 spans 14 amino acids. Germline V gives CDR1 SQVTM, CDR2 ANQGSEA. Trimming pared 6 bases from V and 4 bases from J, leaving 18 bases between.

CDR3 protein: CASSLGQGVISGYGYTF. CDR3 nucleotides: TGTGCCAGCAGCTTGGGACAGGGGGTAATTTCGGGATATGGCTACACCTTC. J is TRBJ1-2 and V is TRBV7-9; 11 bases are shared with TRBD1. The V gene's germline CDR1 is SEHNR and CDR2 FQNEAQ (reference sequence). Unmatched junction bases numbered 11, after V lost 3 bases and J lost 5 bases. The CDR3 length is 17 residues. Using reference TRBV7-9 and TRBJ1-2 for the parts outside the CDR3, the full variable domain is DTGVSQNPRHKITKRGQNVTFRCDPISEHNRLYWYRQTLGQGPEFLTYFQNEAQLEKSRLLSDRFSAERPKGSFSTLEIQRTEQGDSAMYLCASSLGQGVISGYGYTFGSGTRLTVV.

This clonotype was found many times. The gene calls are TRBV24-1 and TRBJ2-1; D is possibly TRBD2 (6 bases). V lost 4 bases to trimming and J lost 6 bases, with 18 bases between them. The length of the CDR3 is 16 residues. Germline assignment: CDR1 KGHDR and CDR2 SFDVKD. CDR3 loop: CATSDPAGHQANEQFF. CDR3 bases: TGTGCCACCAGTGACCCCGCGGGGCACCAAGCCAATGAGCAGTTCTTC.

This clonotype was seen more than once but under ten times. The chain has TRBV6-4 and TRBJ1-1; perhaps TRBD1 as D (6 bases). The CDR3 sequence is 13 residues long. V was shortened by 2 bases and J by 5 bases, with 9 bases between the two germline ends. CDR1 and CDR2 (germline): MRHNA, SNTAGT. The CDR3 DNA is TGTGCCAGCAGTGACAACACAGGGACTGAAGCTTTCTTT. The encoded protein is CASSDNTGTEAFF.

The sample holds many counts of this clonotype. V and J are TRBV7-6 and TRBJ2-7; TRBD1 might be the D (6 bases). Looked up from germline, CDR1 is SGHVS and CDR2 is FNYEAQ. Deletions cut 5 bases from V and 1 base from J, with 15 bases between. The CDR3 totals 15 residues. The CDR3: CASSLWTVGSYEQYF. DNA of the CDR3: TGTGCCAGCAGCCTTTGGACAGTTGGATCCTACGAGCAGTACTTC.

This clonotype was picked up many times. The chain uses TRBV7-9 and TRBJ1-6; 7 nucleotides line up with TRBD1. This CDR3 contains 17 residues. Germline V CDR1 and CDR2: SEHNR, FQNEAQ (reference sequence). V shed 5 bases and J 7 bases; nucleotides not matched to a gene: 14. The CDR3 DNA sequence: TGTGCCAGCAGCCCCACTGAGGTATTACAGGGGAATTCACCCCTCCACTTT. Amino acid sequence: CASSPTEVLQGNSPLHF.

This clonotype was found many times. The chain is built from TRBV27 and TRBJ1-5; no definite D call. Germline V gives CDR1 MNHEY, CDR2 SMNVEV (reference sequence). This CDR3 contains 13 residues. V was pared by 2 bases and J by 5 bases, with 7 bases between. This CDR3 reads CASSLSGHQPQHF. CDR3 DNA: TGTGCCAGCAGTTTAAGCGGCCATCAGCCCCAGCATTTT.

Comment on this clonotype: Being one base from a much bigger clone, this may be a read error. This sequence joins TRBV7-2 and TRBJ2-5; no definite D call. Germline CDR1 SGHTA, CDR2 FQGNSA. Trimming stripped 6 bases from V and 4 bases from J, with 18 bases between. The CDR3 loop spans 15 amino acids. This CDR3 reads CASSSPRAIGETQYF. The CDR3, as DNA: TGTGCCAGCAGTAGCCCGAGAGCGATTGGAGAGACCCAGTACTTC.

The chain links TRBV21-1 to TRBJ1-2. TRBV21-1 is marked as a pseudogene. This CDR3 has 11 residues. The CDR3 reads CASSKWPCYTF. The CDR3 DNA reads as TGTGCCAGCAGCAAATGGCCCTGCTACACCTTC.

This clonotype was seen repeatedly, ten times or more. This chain connects TRBV6-6 to TRBJ2-4, with D hard to call. There are 13 residues in the CDR3. Germline CDR1 and CDR2: MNHNY and SVGAGI (reference sequence). V was trimmed by 7 bases and J by 1 base, leaving 8 bases between them. The CDR3 is CASNSAAKNIQYF. For the CDR3, the DNA is TGTGCCAGCAACTCAGCCGCCAAAAACATTCAGTACTTC.

In this sample, this clonotype turned up many times. This chain connects TRBV12-3 or TRBV12-4 to TRBJ2-4; D gene ambiguous. Trimming pared 7 bases from V and 2 bases from J, leaving 12 bases between. The CDR3 consists of 14 residues. The CDR3 is CASIPSGSKNIQYF. For the CDR3, the DNA is TGTGCCAGCATCCCCTCCGGGTCCAAAAACATTCAGTACTTC.

This clonotype appeared many times. The chain is built from TRBV7-6 and TRBJ2-1, with D possibly TRBD2 on 6 matching bases. The CDR3 is made up of 16 amino acids. V shed 1 base and J shed 4 bases, with 14 bases lying between them. Germline V gives CDR1 SGHVS, CDR2 FNYEAQ. The CDR3 loop is CASSLDPTAGYNEQFF. The CDR3 bases are TGTGCCAGCAGCTTAGACCCGACGGCGGGGTACAATGAGCAGTTCTTC.

This clonotype turned up a few times. DNA for the CDR3: TGCGCCAGCAGCTTGAATACCGCAGGAAACACTGAAGCTTTCTTT. Encoded protein: CASSLNTAGNTEAFF. V and J are TRBV5-1 and TRBJ1-1; no clear D. Germline-derived CDR1 and CDR2 are SGHRS and YFSETQ. This CDR3 is 15 amino acids long. Trimming shortened V by 1 base and J by 2 bases, and 12 bases separated the two germline ends.